This T cell receptor beta chain was recovered during a study of T cell responses to AZD1222 COVID-19 vaccine. In the case of this clone: Its antigen is undetermined.

V was cut by 4 bases and J by 3 bases, with 16 bases left in between. CDR1 and CDR2 (germline): MNHEY, SVGAGI. CDR3 size: 15 residues. TCRdb's copy holds only in-frame clones and misses some; the assay was immunoSEQ multiplex PCR. Of around 130,000 clones in the sample, approximately 88% were seen once. Study-wide points: Only 6 or 7 AZD1222 recipients tested seropositive at baseline. The sample set comprised mostly white British donors with more females, and clonal diversity was possibly underestimated. Recipients of two AZD1222 doses showed rising Spike-specific TCR breadth and depth.

This specimen consisted of peripheral blood, obtained on day 0 of AZD1222 vaccination. The clonotype comes from an adult in good health. The V and J genes are TRBV6-5 and TRBJ2-7; D possibly corresponds to TRBD1 (6 bases). CDR3 residues: CASSWVRQASYEQYF. Written as DNA, the CDR3 is TGTGCCAGCAGTTGGGTCCGACAGGCTAGCTACGAGCAGTACTTC.